This T cell receptor (beta chain) stems from a study of Ad26.COV2.S vaccination and SARS-CoV-2 variants. Across the whole study: Recipients of Ad26.COV2.S got it intramuscularly, once or twice 56 days apart. General observations from the study: Placebo recipients trailed vaccine recipients in spike-specific TCR breadth.

Trimming removed 7 bases from V and 5 bases from J, with 17 bases in between. The CDR3 is 14 residues long. Germline lookup yields CDR1 MNHEY and CDR2 SVGAGI. Treatment denoted: 15 to 20 received Ad26.COV2.S at low or high dose, single or two shots; roughly five received placebo; per-sample allocation not given. The samples were gathered on day 63 after the first injection of vaccine or placebo. The sample came from a Boston adult aged 18-55 years. Expressing Wuhan-strain SARS-CoV-2 spike, an Ad26 vector served as the vaccine. TCRdb keeps only in-frame clones here, not all; method: immunoSEQ multiplex PCR. The data hold approximately 300,000 clones, with over 80% observed a single time. Details on this clone: The antigen remains unidentified.

The clonotype originates from a person between 18 and 59 years old who received the Ad26.COV2.S COVID-19 vaccine or a placebo. Sequences were derived from peripheral blood, sampled in a trial of Ad26.COV2.S vaccine versus placebo. The rearrangement joins TRBV6-5 to TRBJ1-2, with D perhaps matching TRBD1 (5 bases). CDR3 sequence reads: CASTSRGEGYGYTF. CDR3 DNA sequence: TGTGCCAGCACCTCACGGGGGGAGGGGTATGGCTACACCTTC.